This record concerns one T cell receptor (beta chain) sequence. As originally analysed: Scientists estimated how many nucleated cells there were by amplifying reference gene primers. The method was immunoSEQ multiplex PCR; TCRdb's version includes in-frame clones alone and lacks a portion of them. V, J and clone size reflect that table, while D and trimming were determined from the DNA. The sample lists about 240,000 clones, 75% to 90% occurring once. The sample belongs to a study of blood T cell repertoires in COVID-19. Whole-study context: Researchers got acute and convalescent COVID-19 samples from the United States, Italy and Spain. From T cells, B-cell-depleted T cells, or PBMCs came the material, which was cDNA or gDNA.

The CDR3 contains 13 residues. Germline CDR1 is SGHKS and CDR2 is YYEKEE (reference sequence). The ends were cut back, 2 bases at V and 10 bases at J, with 10 bases in the middle. The chain has TRBV5-5 and TRBJ1-6; TRBD1 might be the D (5 bases). This clonotype was obtained from a man aged 55 to 70 who had recovered from COVID-19. The specimen sequenced was peripheral blood. The CDR3 DNA reads TGTGCCAGCAGCTTAGGGGTCGGATCACCCCTCCACTTT. This gives the protein CASSLGVGSPLHF.